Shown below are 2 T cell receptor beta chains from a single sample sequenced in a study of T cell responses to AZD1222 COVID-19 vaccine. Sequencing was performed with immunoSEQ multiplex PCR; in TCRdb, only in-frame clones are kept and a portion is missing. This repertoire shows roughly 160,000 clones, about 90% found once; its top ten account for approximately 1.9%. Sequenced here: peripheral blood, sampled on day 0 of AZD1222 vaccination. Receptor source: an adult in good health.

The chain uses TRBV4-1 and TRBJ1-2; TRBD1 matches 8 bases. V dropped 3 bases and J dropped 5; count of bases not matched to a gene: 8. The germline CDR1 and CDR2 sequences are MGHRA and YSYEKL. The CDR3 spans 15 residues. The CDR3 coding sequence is TGCGCCAGCAGCCAGGGAGGGACAGGCAGATATGGCTACACCTTC. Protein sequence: CASSQGGTGRYGYTF.

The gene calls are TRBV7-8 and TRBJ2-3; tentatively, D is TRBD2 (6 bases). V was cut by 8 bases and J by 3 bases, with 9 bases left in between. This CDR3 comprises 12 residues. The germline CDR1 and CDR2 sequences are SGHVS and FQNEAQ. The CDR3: CASSGTTDTQYF. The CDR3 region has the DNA TGTGCCAGCTCCGGGACTACAGATACGCAGTATTTT.